The sequence of this T cell receptor (beta chain) was determined in a study of tumor-infiltrating lymphocytes in primary liver carcinoma. TCR beta cDNA was prepared out of approximately 470 ng total RNA by means of a constant-region primer. Construction of TCR beta libraries relied on three successive nested multiplex PCR rounds employing slightly modified ARM-PCR. Both of the initial two PCR rounds ran for 10 cycles and employed TRBV1-TRBV30 forward primers alongside a C-beta reverse primer. TCRdb recomputed calls from the multiplex PCR reads with MiXCR, one row per CDR3 protein. Of 320,000 or so distinct CDR3 sequences listed, 50% to 70% are singletons. Germline DNA was also extracted, and blood RNA derived from unsorted whole blood. Patients carried chronic HBV infection without prior treatment. Study findings and constraints: Tumor-adjacent and tumor-blood pairs displayed less overlap than did pairs of tumor regions.

Points on this clonotype: Its antigen is unknown.

The CDR3 length is 14 residues. V was clipped by 5 bases and J by 5 bases, with 12 bases between them. Per germline, CDR1 SGHVS and CDR2 FQNEAQ. The clonotype was recovered from a middle-aged man with primary liver carcinoma and hepatitis B virus infection. Source material: peripheral blood. V usage is TRBV7-8 and J usage is TRBJ1-4; D not resolved. Here the CDR3 reads CASSPSGRNEKLFF. The DNA of the CDR3 is TGTGCCAGCAGCCCCAGCGGTAGAAATGAAAAACTGTTTTTT.